The 25 T cell receptor beta chains in this list originate from one sample, sequenced in a study of blood T cell repertoires in COVID-19. The data were produced by immunoSEQ multiplex PCR, yet TCRdb's version contains in-frame clones alone and is incomplete. The data show around 120,000 clones, 80% seen once. The sample comprised peripheral blood. These TCRs come from a human donor in a cohort sampled during active COVID-19.

J is TRBJ2-1 and V is TRBV5-4; TRBD2 aligns across 7 bases. The CDR3 has 16 residues. Germline CDR1 is SGHNT and CDR2 is YYREEE (reference sequence). The trim removed 4 bases at V and 0 bases at J, leaving 7 bases unmatched. The CDR3 DNA sequence: TGTGCCAGCAGCCAACTGAGCGGGGACTCCTACAATGAGCAGTTCTTC. Translating it yields CASSQLSGDSYNEQFF. The full variable domain, completed using reference TRBV5-4 and TRBJ2-1, is ETGVTQSPTHLIKTRGQQVTLRCSSQSGHNTVSWYQQALGQGPQFIFQYYREEENGRGNFPPRFSGLQFPNYSSELNVNALELDDSALYLCASSQLSGDSYNEQFFGPGTRLTVL.

The chain has TRBV30 and TRBJ2-7; 12 bases align to TRBD2. CDR1 and CDR2 (germline): GTSNPN, SVGIG (reference sequence). With V trimmed by 3 bases and J by 0 bases, 9 bases remained unmatched. The CDR3 length is 17 residues. The CDR3 protein is CAWRDGSTSGSSYEQYF. The CDR3 DNA follows: TGTGCCTGGAGGGACGGCTCGACTAGCGGGAGCTCCTACGAGCAGTACTTC.

This clone was detected only once. The V and J genes are TRBV7-6 and TRBJ2-1, with 7 nucleotides matching TRBD1. Germline assignment: CDR1 SGHVS and CDR2 FNYEAQ. V lost 1 base to trimming and J lost 8 bases; unmatched junction nucleotides: 14. The CDR3 runs to 17 residues. In DNA, the CDR3 is TGTGCCAGCAGCTTAGAGGAGACAGGGCGGGCCATACATGAGCAGTTCTTC. Its translation: CASSLEETGRAIHEQFF.

In its sample, this clone was seen a few times. This chain joins TRBV28 and TRBJ2-7; perhaps TRBD2 as D (5 bases). Per germline, CDR1 MDHEN and CDR2 SYDVKM. V shed 5 bases and J shed 4 bases, with 15 bases lying between them. The CDR3 sequence is 14 residues long. CDR3 nucleotide sequence: TGTGCCAGCAGTGGAAGGAGGAGTAGGTACGAGCAGTACTTC. Its translation is CASSGRRSRYEQYF.

The chain couples TRBV6-5 to TRBJ2-2; tentative D call: TRBD2 (5 bases). The CDR3 spans 14 residues. V lost 10 bases and J lost 1, with 13 bases in between. Germline assignment: CDR1 MNHEY and CDR2 SVGAGI. The CDR3 DNA is TGTGCCACCCGGGAAGGATGGAACACCGGGGAGCTGTTTTTT. Its translation: CATREGWNTGELFF.

V usage is TRBV5-4 and J usage is TRBJ2-5; 9 positions agree with TRBD2. Germline CDR1 and CDR2: SGHNT and YYREEE (reference sequence). V dropped 5 bases and J dropped 4; count of bases not matched to a gene: 9. The CDR3 consists of 15 residues. The CDR3 region has the DNA TGTGCCAGCAGTCTCAGCGGGAGGCTTGGAGAGACCCAGTACTTC. It is translated as CASSLSGRLGETQYF. The full variable domain, its missing parts supplied by reference TRBV5-4 and TRBJ2-5, is ETGVTQSPTHLIKTRGQQVTLRCSSQSGHNTVSWYQQALGQGPQFIFQYYREEENGRGNFPPRFSGLQFPNYSSELNVNALELDDSALYLCASSLSGRLGETQYFGPGTRLLVL.

This rearrangement joins TRBV5-1 to TRBJ2-7; a possible D gene is TRBD1 (6 bases). The CDR3 extends over 14 amino acids. V gave up 4 bases and J gave up 2 bases, with 13 bases separating them. Germline V gene data show CDR1 as SGHRS and CDR2 as YFSETQ. CDR3 loop: CASSPDSITYEQYF. For the CDR3, the DNA is TGCGCCAGCAGCCCGGACAGTATAACCTACGAGCAGTACTTC.

The genes are TRBV6-5 and TRBJ2-2, with 8 positions matching TRBD1. The germline V gene has CDR1 MNHEY and CDR2 SVGAGI. With 0 bases clipped from V and 6 bases from J, the junction kept 6 bases outside the gene matches. This CDR3 contains 16 residues. CDR3 nucleotide sequence: TGTGCCAGCAGTTACTCTTCTGGACAGGGTTCCGGGGAGCTGTTTTTT. The encoded protein is CASSYSSGQGSGELFF.

V and J are TRBV28 and TRBJ2-7, with 8 bases matching TRBD2. Germline CDR1 and CDR2: MDHEN and SYDVKM. Trimming at V came to 6 bases and at J to 2 bases, leaving 6 bases not matched to a gene. The CDR3 contains 14 residues. This chain's CDR3 is CASRKREKTYEQYF. CDR3 nucleotides: TGTGCCAGCAGAAAGCGGGAGAAAACCTACGAGCAGTACTTC.

J is TRBJ2-7 and V is TRBV7-2, with 9 nucleotides matching TRBD1. Unmatched junction bases numbered 6, after V lost 1 base and J lost 5 bases. This CDR3 is built from 15 residues. Germline V gene lookup returns CDR1 SGHTA and CDR2 FQGNSA. The DNA for the CDR3 is TGTGCCAGCAGCTTAGTGGGACAGGGTTTCCACGAGCAGTACTTC. It yields the protein CASSLVGQGFHEQYF.

The chain links TRBV19 to TRBJ2-2, with TRBD2 as a possible D gene (7 bases). This CDR3 is 14 amino acids long. CDR1 and CDR2 (germline): LNHDA, SQIVND (reference sequence). V lost 10 bases and J lost 5, with 17 bases in between. CDR3 sequence: CATGGYTGTGELFF. For the CDR3, the DNA is TGTGCCACCGGGGGGTATACAGGGACCGGGGAGCTGTTTTTT.

Concerning this clone: Relative to the germline gene, one junction end is altered; a read error may explain this. This sequence joins TRBV7-2 and TRBJ2-3; a weak D match, TRBD2 (6 bases). This CDR3 is built from 14 residues. Germline V gives CDR1 SGHTA, CDR2 FQGNSA. CDR3 DNA sequence: TGTGCCAGCAGCCTAGCGTCCGGGACAGATACGCAGTATTTT. The encoded protein is CASSLASGTDTQYF.

This clone is a singleton in its sample. This chain joins TRBV7-6 and TRBJ2-7, with 10 bases matching TRBD2. Germline-derived CDR1 and CDR2 are SGHVS and FNYEAQ. Trimming at V came to 6 bases and at J to 2 bases, leaving 7 bases not matched to a gene. The CDR3 contains 15 residues. DNA for the CDR3: TGTGCCAGCAGTTCTTTAGCGGGGGGCACCTACGAGCAGTACTTC. Translating it yields CASSSLAGGTYEQYF.

This clone was seen at least ten times. The chain recombines TRBV11-2 with TRBJ2-3, with D perhaps TRBD2 (5 bases). CDR1 is SGHAT and CDR2 is FQNNGV in the germline V gene. Trimming pared 2 bases from V and 0 bases from J, leaving 9 bases between. The CDR3 has 15 residues. As DNA, the CDR3 is TGTGCCAGCAGCTTAATCCTAGCTAGCACAGATACGCAGTATTTT. Residues: CASSLILASTDTQYF.

The chain couples TRBV28 to TRBJ2-7; possibly TRBD1 for D (5 bases). V was cut by 8 bases and J by 2 bases, with 7 bases left in between. This CDR3 contains 11 residues. Per the germline V gene, CDR1 is MDHEN and CDR2 is SYDVKM. Here the CDR3 reads CASSRAYEQYF. DNA of the CDR3: TGTGCCAGCTCCAGGGCCTACGAGCAGTACTTC.

The chain joins TRBV21-1 to TRBJ1-5. TRBV21-1 has pseudogene status. CDR3 size: 10 residues. The CDR3 DNA reads TGTGCCAGCGAAGCTCAGCCCCAGCATTTT. It specifies CASEAQPQHF.

The J gene is TRBJ2-1, the V gene TRBV30; the match to TRBD1 covers 9 bases. Trimming took 3 bases from V and 4 from J; bases not matched to a gene: 1. CDR1 GTSNPN and CDR2 SVGIG come from the germline V gene (reference sequence). The CDR3 sequence is 13 residues long. The CDR3 DNA reads as TGTGCCTGGAGACAGGGGGCATACAATGAGCAGTTCTTC. It codes for CAWRQGAYNEQFF.

This clone is a singleton in its sample. The CDR3 bases are TGTGCCAGCAGGGCAGACAGGCAATGGGTGACTGAAGCTTTCTTT. The encoded protein is CASRADRQWVTEAFF. The V gene is TRBV6-5, the J gene TRBJ1-1, with D possibly TRBD1 on 6 matching bases. Trimming stripped 6 bases from V and 5 bases from J, with 19 bases between. The CDR3 extends over 15 amino acids. Per the germline V gene, CDR1 is MNHEY and CDR2 is SVGAGI.

The chain links TRBV6-2 or TRBV6-3 to TRBJ1-5, with a tentative D call TRBD1 (6 bases). Looked up from germline, CDR1 is MNHEY and CDR2 is SVGEGT. V was clipped by 7 bases and J by 4 bases, with 17 bases between them. The CDR3 contains 15 residues. The CDR3 DNA is TGTGCCAGCAACCCCCGCGGGGGCGCGAATCAGCCCCAGCATTTT. This gives the protein CASNPRGGANQPQHF.

The chain carries TRBV7-2 and TRBJ2-1; D may be TRBD2 (5 bases). The CDR3 totals 13 residues. Per germline, CDR1 SGHTA and CDR2 FQGNSA. With 4 bases removed from V and 12 bases from J, the gap between germline ends came to 16 bases. CDR3 loop: CASSSGIALWQFF. Written as DNA, the CDR3 is TGTGCCAGCAGCTCGGGCATAGCGTTATGGCAGTTCTTC. Supplemented by reference TRBV7-2 and TRBJ2-1, the full variable domain reads GAGVSQSPSNKVTEKGKDVELRCDPISGHTALYWYRQSLGQGLEFLIYFQGNSAPDKSGLPSDRFSAERTGGSVSTLTIQRTQQEDSAVYLCASSSGIALWQFFGPGTRLTVL.

The chain couples TRBV2 to TRBJ1-1, with a possible D match to TRBD1 (6 bases). The CDR3 extends over 14 amino acids. Trimming left V 6 bases short and J 3 bases short, with 14 bases between. Germline CDR1 SNHLY, CDR2 FYNNEI. CDR3 residues: CASRGGPTDTEAFF. CDR3 DNA sequence: TGTGCCAGCAGAGGGGGACCGACCGACACTGAAGCTTTCTTT. The complete variable domain, with remaining parts taken from reference TRBV2 and TRBJ1-1, reads EPEVTQTPSHQVTQMGQEVILRCVPISNHLYFYWYRQILGQKVEFLVSFYNNEISEKSEIFDDQFSVERPDGSNFTLKIRSTKLEDSAMYFCASRGGPTDTEAFFGQGTRLTVV.

This sequence joins TRBV15 and TRBJ1-2; 9 nucleotides agree with TRBD1. V lost 4 bases to trimming and J lost 4 bases; unmatched junction nucleotides: 1. The CDR3 loop spans 13 amino acids. CDR1 and CDR2 (germline): LNHNV, YYDKDF (reference sequence). DNA for the CDR3: TGTGCCACCAGCACGGACAGGGGCTATGGCTACACCTTC. Its translation: CATSTDRGYGYTF. Based on the CDR3 plus reference TRBV15 and TRBJ1-2, the full variable domain is DAMVIQNPRYQVTQFGKPVTLSCSQTLNHNVMYWYQQKSSQAPKLLFHYYDKDFNNEADTPDNFQSRRPNTSFCFLDIRSPGLGDTAMYLCATSTDRGYGYTFGSGTRLTVV.

The chain joins TRBV9 to TRBJ2-7; TRBD1 matches 7 bases. The CDR3 runs to 15 residues. V was pared by 0 bases and J by 4 bases, with 7 bases of the junction left unmatched. CDR1 is SGDLS, CDR2 YYNGEE, per germline. DNA of the CDR3: TGTGCCAGCAGCGTAGGGGTAGGGGGCCTATACGAGCAGTACTTC. It codes for CASSVGVGGLYEQYF.

V gene TRBV5-4 combines with J gene TRBJ2-7; 9 bases are shared with TRBD1. From germline, CDR1 is SGHNT and CDR2 YYREEE (reference sequence). The CDR3 has 15 residues. Losses at the gene ends were 4 bases for V and 3 bases for J; bases not matched to a gene: 8. This chain's CDR3 is CASSQPGQGNYEQYF. Written as DNA, the CDR3 is TGTGCCAGCAGCCAGCCGGGACAGGGCAACTACGAGCAGTACTTC.

The chain recombines TRBV30 with TRBJ2-3; 8 nucleotides align to TRBD2. Germline V gene sequence: CDR1 GTSNPN, CDR2 SVGIG (reference sequence). The V gene end was trimmed by 8 bases and the J gene end by 5 bases; junction bases not matched to a gene: 9. The CDR3 spans 13 residues. The CDR3 DNA is TGTGCCGGGGACGGGAGGGGTGAAGATACGCAGTATTTT. It translates to CAGDGRGEDTQYF.